Following are 16 T cell receptor beta chains from one sample sequenced in a study of cytomegalovirus exposure and HLA in healthy donors. The PCR had 60 Vbeta and 13 Jbeta primers. Only in-frame clones appear in the TCRdb table, and some are missing; sequencing was by immunoSEQ multiplex PCR. In the table there are some 150,000 clones, about 80% of which are singletons. The sequenced sample was PBMCs. These receptors originate from a young woman in good health and CMV-seropositive.

The V call is TRBV6-6, the J call TRBJ2-5, with 9 bases lining up with TRBD2. V shed 2 bases, J shed 2 bases, and the junction held 6 bases outside the gene matches. The CDR3 is made up of 16 amino acids. The germline CDR1 and CDR2 sequences are MNHNY and SVGAGI (reference sequence). In DNA, the CDR3 is TGTGCCAGCAGTTACGGGCTAGCGGGAAAACAAGAGACCCAGTACTTC. It specifies CASSYGLAGKQETQYF.

This clone has only a few counts. The rearrangement joins TRBV5-4 to TRBJ2-1, with TRBD2 matching 8 bases. CDR3 length: 12 amino acids. With 5 bases clipped from V and 7 bases from J, the junction kept 2 bases outside the gene matches. Germline CDR1 SGHNT, CDR2 YYREEE (reference sequence). The CDR3 loop is CASRSGSNEQFF. In DNA form, the CDR3 reads TGTGCCAGCAGGAGCGGGAGTAATGAGCAGTTCTTC. Based on the CDR3 plus reference TRBV5-4 and TRBJ2-1, the full variable domain is ETGVTQSPTHLIKTRGQQVTLRCSSQSGHNTVSWYQQALGQGPQFIFQYYREEENGRGNFPPRFSGLQFPNYSSELNVNALELDDSALYLCASRSGSNEQFFGPGTRLTVL.

This clone turned up a few times. The CDR3 DNA reads TGTGCCAGCACCGCGGACACAGCGGAAGCTTTCTTT. It encodes CASTADTAEAFF. V and J are TRBV2 and TRBJ1-1, with D possibly TRBD1 on 5 matching bases. Germline V gene data show CDR1 as SNHLY and CDR2 as FYNNEI. CDR3 length: 12 amino acids. Trimming cost V 7 bases and J 8 bases, with 14 bases left between them.

The chain couples TRBV30 to TRBJ1-1, with TRBD1 matching over 11 bases. This CDR3 has 15 amino acids. The germline V gene has CDR1 GTSNPN and CDR2 SVGIG (reference sequence). J was trimmed by 5 bases and V by 2 bases; bases with no gene match: 7. The CDR3 DNA is TGTGCCTGGAGTTCCCTCCGGGACAGGGGGACTGAAGCTTTCTTT. Translating gives CAWSSLRDRGTEAFF. The full variable domain, in which reference TRBV30 and TRBJ1-1 provide the parts outside the CDR3, is SQTIHQWPATLVQPVGSPLSLECTVEGTSNPNLYWYRQAAGRGLQLLFYSVGIGQISSEVPQNLSASRPQDRQFILSSKKLLLSDSGFYLCAWSSLRDRGTEAFFGQGTRLTVV.

V gene TRBV2 combines with J gene TRBJ2-2; 8 bases match TRBD1. CDR1 and CDR2 from the germline V gene are SNHLY and FYNNEI. The J segment lost 4 bases and the V segment lost 3 bases, leaving 13 bases of the junction unmatched. The CDR3 covers 18 residues. CDR3 protein: CASSDFVRDRPTTGELFF. The CDR3 nucleotides are TGTGCCAGCAGTGATTTTGTCCGGGACAGGCCTACCACCGGGGAGCTGTTTTTT.

The gene calls are TRBV5-6 and TRBJ2-1; 12 bases are shared with TRBD2. V shed 4 bases and J 12 bases; nucleotides not matched to a gene: 5. The CDR3 totals 13 residues. Germline V lookup: CDR1 SGHDT, CDR2 YYEEEE. The CDR3 reads CASSLLAGGRQFF. CDR3 in DNA: TGTGCCAGCAGCCTACTAGCGGGAGGACGGCAGTTCTTC.

This clone was detected only once. The chain is built from TRBV28 and TRBJ2-1; 12 bases fit TRBD2. With V trimmed by 6 bases and J by 0 bases, 9 bases remained unmatched. CDR3 size: 18 residues. Germline V gene lookup returns CDR1 MDHEN and CDR2 SYDVKM. CDR3 in DNA: TGTGCCAGCAGGAGACTAGCGGGGGCTACCTTCTCCTACAATGAGCAGTTCTTC. It yields the protein CASRRLAGATFSYNEQFF.

The rearrangement joins TRBV5-4 to TRBJ2-1, with 14 bases matching TRBD2. The germline gives CDR1 SGHNT, CDR2 YYREEE (reference sequence). This CDR3 comprises 16 residues. The trim removed 3 bases at V and 5 bases at J, leaving 4 bases unmatched. CDR3 region: CASSSGTSGGHNEQFF. The CDR3 region has the DNA TGTGCCAGCAGCTCCGGGACTAGCGGGGGCCACAATGAGCAGTTCTTC.

The chain carries TRBV7-2 and TRBJ2-3; 7 positions match TRBD2. With 8 bases clipped from V and 2 bases from J, the junction kept 4 bases outside the gene matches. Germline lookup yields CDR1 SGHTA and CDR2 FQGNSA. CDR3 length: 13 residues. The CDR3 nucleotides are TGTGCCAGCGAGAGCGGGGCCACAGATACGCAGTATTTT. Its protein is CASESGATDTQYF.

The genes are TRBV5-4 and TRBJ2-7; 10 bases agree with TRBD1. The CDR3 runs to 15 residues. The J segment lost 2 bases and the V segment lost 3 bases, leaving 5 bases of the junction unmatched. The germline V gene has CDR1 SGHNT and CDR2 YYREEE (reference sequence). The CDR3 DNA reads TGTGCCAGCAGCTCCACGGGACAGGGGCCCTACGAGCAGTACTTC. Translated: CASSSTGQGPYEQYF.

Note on this clone: This CDR3 is also generated by other DNA sequences in the sample. CDR3 DNA sequence: TGTGCCAGCAGCGTAGTAGCAGGGTCCTCCTACGAGCAGTACTTC. Protein sequence: CASSVVAGSSYEQYF. The chain uses TRBV9 and TRBJ2-7; tentatively, D is TRBD1 (5 bases). Germline CDR1 is SGDLS and CDR2 is YYNGEE. This CDR3 has 15 amino acids. With 0 bases removed from V and 0 bases from J, the gap between germline ends came to 10 bases.

The chain couples TRBV19 to TRBJ2-1; 13 bases match TRBD2. CDR1 is LNHDA and CDR2 is SQIVND in the germline V gene (reference sequence). This CDR3 region has 16 residues. V dropped 4 bases and J dropped 5; count of bases not matched to a gene: 5. The chain's CDR3 is CASSTTGLAGNNEQFF. In DNA form, the CDR3 reads TGTGCCAGTAGTACAACGGGACTAGCGGGGAACAATGAGCAGTTCTTC. Drawing the rest from reference TRBV19 and TRBJ2-1, the complete variable domain is DGGITQSPKYLFRKEGQNVTLSCEQNLNHDAMYWYRQDPGQGLRLIYYSQIVNDFQKGDIAEGYSVSREKKESFPLTVTSAQKNPTAFYLCASSTTGLAGNNEQFFGPGTRLTVL.

This clone occurred a few times. The chain is built from TRBV4-3 and TRBJ2-7, with 12 bases aligning to TRBD2. The CDR3 spans 18 residues. Losses at the gene ends were 4 bases for V and 1 base for J; bases not matched to a gene: 11. Germline V lookup: CDR1 LGHNA, CDR2 YSLEER. CDR3 protein: CASSPALPSGGDSYEQYF. In nucleotides, the CDR3 is TGCGCCAGCAGCCCCGCCCTGCCTAGCGGGGGGGATTCCTACGAGCAGTACTTC.

In the case of this clone: Its ends do not fully match the called genes, so a read error is possible. The genes are TRBV5-1 and TRBJ1-2; D perhaps matches TRBD1 (6 bases). Per the germline V gene, CDR1 is SGHRS and CDR2 is YFSETQ. The CDR3 totals 14 residues. The CDR3 is CASSLRTGFYDYTF. The CDR3 DNA sequence: TGCGCCAGCAGTTTACGAACAGGGTTCTATGACTACACCTTC.

This rearrangement joins TRBV28 to TRBJ1-3, with D hard to call. Trimming removed 6 bases at V and 0 bases at J, with 12 bases between. CDR1 and CDR2 (germline): MDHEN, SYDVKM. The CDR3 length is 15 residues. As DNA, the CDR3 is TGTGCCAGCAGCCCTACCGGGTACTCTGGAAACACCATATATTTT. Translation gives CASSPTGYSGNTIYF.

This rearrangement joins TRBV15 to TRBJ2-2; TRBD2 aligns across 10 bases. The CDR3 is 17 amino acids. Unmatched junction bases numbered 9, after V lost 3 bases and J lost 5 bases. CDR1 and CDR2 (germline): LNHNV, YYDKDF (reference sequence). This chain's CDR3 is CATSSGLAELGTGELFF. In nucleotides, the CDR3 is TGTGCCACCAGCAGCGGACTAGCGGAGCTTGGGACCGGGGAGCTGTTTTTT.